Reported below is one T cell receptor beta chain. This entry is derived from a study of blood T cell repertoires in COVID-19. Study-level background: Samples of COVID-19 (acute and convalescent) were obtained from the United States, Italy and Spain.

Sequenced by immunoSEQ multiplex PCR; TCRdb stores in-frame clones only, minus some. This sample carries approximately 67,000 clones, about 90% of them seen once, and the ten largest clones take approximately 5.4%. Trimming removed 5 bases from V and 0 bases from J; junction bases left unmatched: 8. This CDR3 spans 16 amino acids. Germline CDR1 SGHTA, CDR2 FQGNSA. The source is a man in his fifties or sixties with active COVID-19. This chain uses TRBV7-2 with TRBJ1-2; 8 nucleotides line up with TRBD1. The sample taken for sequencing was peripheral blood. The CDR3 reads CASSLGQGVANYGYTF. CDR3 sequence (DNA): TGTGCCAGCAGCCTCGGACAGGGAGTAGCTAACTATGGCTACACCTTC. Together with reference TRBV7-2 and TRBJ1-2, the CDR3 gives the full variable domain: GAGVSQSPSNKVTEKGKDVELRCDPISGHTALYWYRQSLGQGLEFLIYFQGNSAPDKSGLPSDRFSAERTGGSVSTLTIQRTQQEDSAVYLCASSLGQGVANYGYTFGSGTRLTVV.